These 21 T cell receptor beta chains came from one sample sequenced in a study of CD8+CD57+ T cells in acquired aplastic anemia. Profiles of TCR beta VDJ and CDR3 were generated from a genomic DNA template. TCRdb independently ran MiXCR on the reads; one entry per CDR3 protein. Found here are fewer than 100,000 distinct CDR3 sequences, approximately 45% of them singletons; the top ten hold 65% to 70%. Sequencing used sorted CD4+, CD8+, or CD8+CD57+ T cells (not recorded which) from PBMCs. These receptors were collected from a human donor in good health, serving as a control.

The chain joins TRBV25-1 to TRBJ1-6, with a weak D call TRBD1 (6 bases). CDR1 is MGHDK and CDR2 is SYGVNS in the germline V gene. CDR3 length: 17 amino acids. Trimming took 6 bases from V and 6 from J, leaving 21 bases between them. CDR3 in amino acids: CASSAPRRGGPNSPLHF. The CDR3, as DNA: TGTGCCAGCAGCGCGCCACGCAGGGGAGGACCTAATTCACCCCTCCACTTT.

This chain connects TRBV6-2 or TRBV6-3 to TRBJ2-1, with 8 bases aligning to TRBD1. Germline CDR1 is MNHEY and CDR2 is SVGEGT. Germline trimming cut 3 bases from V and 9 bases from J; bases unmatched to any gene: 10. This CDR3 has 15 amino acids. The CDR3: CASSYGRQGQAEQFF. The CDR3 nucleotides read TGTGCCAGCAGTTATGGCCGACAGGGGCAAGCTGAGCAGTTCTTC.

V and J are TRBV29-1 and TRBJ2-1; no definite D call. Germline CDR1 reads SQVTM; CDR2 reads ANQGSEA. The CDR3 is 12 amino acids. The V and J ends lost 6 bases and 7 bases respectively, with 13 bases between them. CDR3 loop: CSVVLDGNEQFF. The CDR3 nucleotides read TGCAGCGTAGTACTGGACGGGAATGAGCAGTTCTTC.

The sample holds many counts of this clonotype. CDR3 nucleotide sequence: TGCGCCAGCAGCCATGCCGAGGACAGGGGACTCCCGGAGCAGTACTTC. Protein: CASSHAEDRGLPEQYF. V and J are TRBV4-1 and TRBJ2-7; TRBD1 matches at 9 bases. Per the germline V gene, CDR1 is MGHRA and CDR2 is YSYEKL. The junction had 13 bases not matched to a gene; V was cut back by 3 bases and J by 7 bases. The CDR3 runs to 16 residues.

This chain links TRBV15 with TRBJ1-1, with D perhaps TRBD1 (5 bases). In germline, CDR1 is LNHNV, CDR2 YYDKDF (reference sequence). Trimming took off 4 bases at V and 6 bases at J, with 15 bases between the two ends. CDR3 length equals 14 residues. In DNA form, the CDR3 reads TGTGCCACCAGCATCAGGCAGGGAGGGGCTGAAGCTTTCTTT. Protein sequence: CATSIRQGGAEAFF. Looking up the rest from reference TRBV15 and TRBJ1-1 gives the full variable domain: DAMVIQNPRYQVTQFGKPVTLSCSQTLNHNVMYWYQQKSSQAPKLLFHYYDKDFNNEADTPDNFQSRRPNTSFCFLDIRSPGLGDTAMYLCATSIRQGGAEAFFGQGTRLTVV.

The V and J genes are TRBV25-1 and TRBJ2-3, with D hard to call. V was pared by 6 bases and J by 2 bases, with 6 bases between. This CDR3 comprises 12 residues. Germline V gene data show CDR1 as MGHDK and CDR2 as SYGVNS. The CDR3 region has the DNA TGTGCCAGCAGCCACCTCACAGATACGCAGTATTTT. This sequence encodes CASSHLTDTQYF.

This clonotype was detected only once. J is TRBJ1-2 and V is TRBV19; 10 bases line up with TRBD1. Germline loops: CDR1 LNHDA, CDR2 SQIVND (reference sequence). J was trimmed by 3 bases and V by 5 bases; bases with no gene match: 6. This CDR3 is 15 amino acids long. CDR3 DNA: TGTGCCAGTAGTCACCGGGACAGGGGTGACTATGGCTACACCTTC. The encoded protein is CASSHRDRGDYGYTF. Using reference TRBV19 and TRBJ1-2 for the parts outside the CDR3, the full variable domain is DGGITQSPKYLFRKEGQNVTLSCEQNLNHDAMYWYRQDPGQGLRLIYYSQIVNDFQKGDIAEGYSVSREKKESFPLTVTSAQKNPTAFYLCASSHRDRGDYGYTFGSGTRLTVV.

This clonotype was picked up many times. V usage is TRBV6-1 and J usage is TRBJ2-7; TRBD1 matches 10 bases. V dropped 4 bases and J dropped 4; count of bases not matched to a gene: 4. The CDR3 length is 14 residues. Germline V CDR1 and CDR2: MNHNS, SASEGT. The CDR3 region is CASSGQGALYEQYF. In DNA form, the CDR3 reads TGTGCCAGCAGTGGACAGGGGGCACTGTACGAGCAGTACTTC.

This clonotype occurred many times. The gene calls are TRBV9 and TRBJ1-1; D is undetermined. Germline CDR1 is SGDLS and CDR2 is YYNGEE. Trimming removed 4 bases at V and 1 base at J, with 14 bases between. This CDR3 is 15 amino acids long. CDR3 DNA: TGTGCCAGCAGCAATTTTAAACAGTCGAACACTGAAGCTTTCTTT. As protein: CASSNFKQSNTEAFF.

This clonotype was counted once. V and J are TRBV9 and TRBJ2-5; 10 nucleotides line up with TRBD1. Germline V CDR1 and CDR2: SGDLS, YYNGEE. The CDR3 is 15 residues long. V trimming: 3 bases; J trimming: 3 bases; junction bases outside the gene matches: 5. CDR3 sequence (DNA): TGTGCCAGCAGCGACGGGACAGGGGTCAAAGAGACCCAGTACTTC. This gives the protein CASSDGTGVKETQYF. Full variable domain (remainder filled in from reference TRBV9 and TRBJ2-5): DSGVTQTPKHLITATGQRVTLRCSPRSGDLSVYWYQQSLDQGLQFLIQYYNGEERAKGNILERFSAQQFPDLHSELNLSSLELGDSALYFCASSDGTGVKETQYFGPGTRLLVL.

This sequence joins TRBV11-2 and TRBJ2-2, with D perhaps matching TRBD1 or TRBD2 (5 bases each). V lost 7 bases to trimming and J lost 4 bases, with 16 bases between them. The CDR3 loop spans 15 amino acids. Germline CDR1 reads SGHAT; CDR2 reads FQNNGV. In DNA form, the CDR3 reads TGTGCCAGCAACCCGACGGGGCCCTCCACCGGGGAGCTGTTTTTT. Protein product: CASNPTGPSTGELFF.

The gene calls are TRBV18 and TRBJ2-5, with a tentative D call TRBD1 (5 bases). Trimming pared 5 bases from V and 3 bases from J, leaving 19 bases between. CDR1 KGHSH and CDR2 LQKENI come from the germline V gene. CDR3 length equals 16 residues. CDR3: CASSSQTVQPEETQYF. The CDR3 DNA sequence: TGTGCCAGCTCATCGCAGACAGTACAACCCGAAGAGACCCAGTACTTC.

This clonotype was seen many times. The chain carries TRBV2 and TRBJ2-1; 8 bases are shared with TRBD2. The CDR3 runs to 15 residues. Per germline, CDR1 SNHLY and CDR2 FYNNEI. V shed 7 bases, J shed 5 bases, and the junction held 10 bases outside the gene matches. The CDR3 DNA sequence: TGTGCCAGCACGAGGACTTTAGCGGGGAACAATGAGCAGTTCTTC. This encodes CASTRTLAGNNEQFF.

In its sample, this clonotype was seen once. An end of the junction does not agree with germline; a read error may underlie this. The chain combines TRBV6-5 with TRBJ2-3; D is ambiguous. Looked up from germline, CDR1 is MNHEY and CDR2 is SVGAGI. This CDR3 contains 15 residues. The CDR3 reads CDSSLRTELTDTQYF. CDR3 coding DNA: TGTGACAGCAGTTTACGTACGGAACTCACAGATACGCAGTATTTT.

There are many counts of this clonotype. The gene calls are TRBV27 and TRBJ2-1; D possibly matches TRBD1 or TRBD2 (5 bases each). The CDR3 sequence is 14 residues long. CDR1 and CDR2 (germline): MNHEY, SMNVEV (reference sequence). V was shortened by 2 bases and J by 0 bases, with 5 bases between the two germline ends. The CDR3 DNA reads as TGTGCCAGCAGTTTAGGGGGCTCCTACAATGAGCAGTTCTTC. Translating it yields CASSLGGSYNEQFF.

Notes on this clonotype: A much more abundant neighbour one base away suggests this may be a read error. The gene calls are TRBV11-2 and TRBJ1-6; D ambiguous. Germline CDR1 reads SGHAT; CDR2 reads FQNNGV. Trimming pared 5 bases from V and 7 bases from J, leaving 21 bases between. The CDR3 sequence is 17 residues long. The CDR3 region is CASSLHGQRPGNSPLHF. The CDR3 region has the DNA TGTGCCAGCAGCCTCCACGGGCAAAGACCGGGGAATTCACCCCTCCACTTT.

The chain carries TRBV6-1 and TRBJ1-5, with unresolved D. The germline gives CDR1 MNHNS, CDR2 SASEGT. The CDR3 is 14 amino acids. Trimming left V 6 bases short and J 1 base short, with 10 bases between. CDR3 nucleotides: TGTGCCAGCAGGATACTGGGAAGCAATCAGCCCCAGCATTTT. It encodes CASRILGSNQPQHF.

The gene calls are TRBV12-3 or TRBV12-4 and TRBJ1-2; tentative D call: TRBD1 (6 bases). With 6 bases removed from V and 6 bases from J, the gap between germline ends came to 23 bases. The CDR3 has 16 amino acids. CDR3: CASSKNPDRPVNGYTF. In nucleotides, the CDR3 is TGTGCCAGCAGCAAAAACCCGGACAGACCCGTGAATGGCTACACCTTC.

V and J are TRBV25-1 and TRBJ1-2; the match to TRBD1 covers 7 bases. This CDR3 region has 13 residues. CDR1 and CDR2 from the germline V gene are MGHDK and SYGVNS. The trim removed 5 bases at V and 4 bases at J, leaving 4 bases unmatched. Here the CDR3 DNA reads TGTGCCAGCAGTAGGGACAGCTCCTATGGCTACACCTTC. As protein: CASSRDSSYGYTF.

The V gene is TRBV2, the J gene TRBJ1-6; D call uncertain. CDR1 and CDR2 (germline): SNHLY, FYNNEI. V was clipped by 8 bases and J by 8 bases, with 13 bases between them. The CDR3 is 13 residues long. The CDR3 loop reads CASAVDSYSPLHF. The CDR3 region has the DNA TGTGCCAGCGCGGTAGACTCCTATTCACCCCTCCACTTT.

This clonotype was observed a handful of times. Here the CDR3 DNA reads TGTGCCAGCAGTTGGAACCGGGACGCTTACGAGCAGTACTTC. This codes for CASSWNRDAYEQYF. The chain is built from TRBV7-2 and TRBJ2-7; D may correspond to TRBD1 or TRBD2 (5 bases each). V shed 6 bases and J shed 4 bases, with 16 bases lying between them. This CDR3 has 14 amino acids. Germline loops: CDR1 SGHTA, CDR2 FQGNSA.